Each of the 20 T cell receptor beta chains below was sequenced from the same sample in a study of regulatory T cells in long-lasting Graves disease. As to time point: newly diagnosed GD, antithyroid drugs for less than 3 months. PBMCs provided the RNA from which the TCR library was made. Building of the TCR beta libraries involved iRepertoire HTBI primers and Arm-PCR of CDR3 regions. Using its own MiXCR run on the multiplex PCR reads, TCRdb lists one record per CDR3 protein. The sample has approximately 490,000 distinct CDR3 sequences; roughly 16% are singletons. These data were also filed under a second study, of T cells in Graves' hyperthyroidism and ophthalmopathy.

The sample consisted of peripheral blood mononuclear cells (PBMCs), taken at new diagnosis, from a patient treated with antithyroid drugs. These TCRs come from a man between 40 and 49 years old with Graves disease.

The rearrangement joins TRBV28 to TRBJ2-5; TRBD2 matches 11 bases. The V gene end was trimmed by 3 bases and the J gene end by 5 bases; junction bases not matched to a gene: 14. The CDR3 has 18 residues. The V gene's germline CDR1 is MDHEN and CDR2 SYDVKM. Here the CDR3 reads CASSFPLAGVGRDETQYF. CDR3 bases: TGTGCCAGCAGTTTCCCACTAGCGGGAGTCGGGAGAGACGAGACCCAGTACTTC.

This clonotype was picked up many times. The junction departs from germline at one end; a sequencing error may be responsible. This sequence joins TRBV11-3 and TRBJ2-5, with D perhaps matching TRBD1 (6 bases). This CDR3 spans 15 amino acids. The germline CDR1 and CDR2 sequences are SGHNT and YENEEA. The CDR3 coding sequence is TGTGCCAGCAGCTTCAGCAGGGGCATTAGGGAGATCCAGTACTTC. Translated, it gives CASSFSRGIREIQYF.

This clonotype showed up just a few times. The V gene is TRBV5-1, the J gene TRBJ2-7; perhaps D is TRBD1 or TRBD2 (5 bases each). V gave up 4 bases and J gave up 0 bases, with 17 bases separating them. Germline V gives CDR1 SGHRS, CDR2 YFSETQ. The CDR3 has 16 amino acids. CDR3 DNA: TGCGCCAGCAGCCTTTTAGGGACCGCCAACTCCTACGAGCAGTACTTC. Translating it yields CASSLLGTANSYEQYF.

Only a few counts were recorded for this clonotype. The V call is TRBV7-9, the J call TRBJ2-5, with 9 positions matching TRBD2. This CDR3 is built from 16 residues. Germline CDR1 reads SEHNR; CDR2 reads FQNEAQ (reference sequence). With V trimmed by 6 bases and J by 6 bases, 14 bases remained unmatched. The CDR3 DNA is TGTGCCAGCAGGCCCCGTTTCGCGGGAGGGCAAAAGACCCAGTACTTC. Translated, it gives CASRPRFAGGQKTQYF.

The chain carries TRBV10-3 and TRBJ2-1; 9 bases are shared with TRBD2. CDR1 is ENHRY and CDR2 is SYGVKD in the germline V gene. The CDR3 totals 16 residues. V lost 2 bases, J lost 8 bases, and 10 bases stayed unmatched. The chain's CDR3 is CAISENGSGSRDEQFF. The CDR3 DNA follows: TGTGCCATCAGTGAGAATGGTAGCGGGAGCAGGGATGAGCAGTTCTTC.

This clonotype was detected ten times or more. V is TRBV2 and J is TRBJ1-6, with unresolved D. Trimming shortened V by 1 base and J by 4 bases, and 5 bases separated the two germline ends. From germline, CDR1 is SNHLY and CDR2 FYNNEI. CDR3 length equals 14 residues. Written as DNA, the CDR3 is TGTGCCAGCAGTGAAGTACGGTATAATTCACCCCTCCACTTT. Its protein product is CASSEVRYNSPLHF.

This clonotype was found many times. The CDR3 sequence is CASSLASKGWQETQYF. The CDR3 bases are TGTGCCAGCAGCTTAGCGTCCAAGGGGTGGCAAGAGACCCAGTACTTC. This rearrangement joins TRBV7-9 to TRBJ2-5, with D tentatively TRBD1 (5 bases). V lost 0 bases to trimming and J lost 2 bases, with 13 bases between them. Germline CDR1 reads SEHNR; CDR2 reads FQNEAQ (reference sequence). This CDR3 has 16 amino acids.

This clonotype occurred many times. The chain has TRBV11-2 and TRBJ2-7; D is perhaps TRBD2 (6 bases). Trimming removed 4 bases at V and 5 bases at J, with 12 bases between. This CDR3 contains 13 residues. Germline-derived CDR1 and CDR2 are SGHAT and FQNNGV. The CDR3 spells CASSWGVGDEQYF. CDR3 bases: TGTGCCAGCAGCTGGGGGGTGGGAGACGAGCAGTACTTC.

This clonotype was counted only a few times. The rearrangement links TRBV20-1 to TRBJ2-1; 13 bases are a match to TRBD2. Germline CDR1 and CDR2: DFQATT and SNEGSKA (reference sequence). After removal of 5 bases from V and 6 bases from J, the junction contained 4 bases not matched to a gene. The CDR3 loop spans 14 amino acids. The CDR3 reads CSALGTSGANEQFF. In nucleotides, the CDR3 is TGCAGTGCTCTCGGGACTAGCGGGGCCAATGAGCAGTTCTTC.

This clonotype appeared many times. This chain connects TRBV28 to TRBJ2-7, with TRBD1 identical over 9 bases. CDR1 is MDHEN, CDR2 SYDVKM, per germline. V was pared by 6 bases and J by 4 bases, with 7 bases of the junction left unmatched. The CDR3 is 14 residues long. This CDR3 is CASSPGTGRYEQYF. The CDR3 nucleotides are TGTGCCAGCAGCCCCGGGACAGGGAGGTACGAGCAGTACTTC.

This clonotype was picked up a small number of times. The V gene is TRBV28, the J gene TRBJ2-3; D ambiguous. V gave up 6 bases and J gave up 5 bases, with 12 bases separating them. Germline V CDR1 and CDR2: MDHEN, SYDVKM. The CDR3 runs 13 residues. The CDR3, as DNA: TGTGCCAGCAGCCCCCCGGGCCGAGATACGCAGTATTTT. Its translation is CASSPPGRDTQYF. Based on the CDR3 plus reference TRBV28 and TRBJ2-3, the full variable domain is DVKVTQSSRYLVKRTGEKVFLECVQDMDHENMFWYRQDPGLGLRLIYFSYDVKMKEKGDIPEGYSVSREKKERFSLILESASTNQTSMYLCASSPPGRDTQYFGPGTRLTVL.

In its sample, this clonotype was seen many times. The gene calls are TRBV6-1 and TRBJ1-1, with D perhaps matching TRBD1 (5 bases). CDR1 is MNHNS, CDR2 SASEGT, per germline. Deletions cut 7 bases from V and 1 base from J, with 10 bases between. The CDR3 totals 13 residues. This CDR3 is CASIDSANTEAFF. Written as DNA, the CDR3 is TGTGCCAGCATAGACAGCGCGAACACTGAAGCTTTCTTT.

This clonotype was picked up a small number of times. This chain links TRBV20-1 with TRBJ1-1; 7 bases map to TRBD1. Looked up from germline, CDR1 is DFQATT and CDR2 is SNEGSKA (reference sequence). This CDR3 spans 13 amino acids. Losses at the gene ends were 6 bases for V and 3 bases for J; bases not matched to a gene: 7. The CDR3 loop is CSAKDRRDTEAFF. The CDR3 DNA is TGCAGTGCCAAGGACAGGCGGGACACTGAAGCTTTCTTT.

This clonotype was found many times. The rearrangement joins TRBV30 to TRBJ1-2; no reliable D call. V was shortened by 2 bases and J by 7 bases, with 11 bases between the two germline ends. Germline V gives CDR1 GTSNPN, CDR2 SVGIG (reference sequence). The CDR3 has 12 amino acids. The CDR3 sequence is CAWSPGSGGYTF. The CDR3 DNA reads as TGTGCCTGGAGTCCAGGTTCAGGTGGCTACACCTTC.

The DNA for the CDR3 is TGCAGTGCTAGAACAGGGGGGGGTCAGCCCCAGCATTTT. This encodes CSARTGGGQPQHF. The V gene is TRBV20-1, the J gene TRBJ1-5; 8 positions match TRBD1. CDR1 DFQATT and CDR2 SNEGSKA come from the germline V gene (reference sequence). J gave up 6 bases and V 2 bases, and 3 bases lay outside the gene matches. The CDR3 spans 13 residues.

The rearrangement uses TRBV4-2 and TRBJ2-5; TRBD1 is a possible D gene (5 bases). Trimming stripped 1 base from V and 4 bases from J, with 19 bases between. Germline-derived CDR1 and CDR2 are LGHNA and YNFKEQ. The CDR3 length is 17 residues. CDR3: CASSQGSGARSGETQYF. CDR3 nucleotides: TGTGCCAGCAGCCAAGGATCTGGGGCTCGGTCGGGAGAGACCCAGTACTTC.

This clonotype was counted at least ten times. CDR3 DNA sequence: TGTGCCAGCAGTTACTCGGCTAGCGGGACCAACAATGAGCAGTTCTTC. Protein product: CASSYSASGTNNEQFF. The rearrangement uses TRBV6-5 and TRBJ2-1; 9 nucleotides align to TRBD2. After removal of 0 bases from V and 5 bases from J, the junction contained 5 bases not matched to a gene. The V gene's germline CDR1 is MNHEY and CDR2 SVGAGI. This CDR3 region has 16 residues.

This clonotype was found many times. The CDR3 spells CASSLARAANEKLFF. The CDR3 DNA follows: TGTGCCAGCAGCTTAGCGAGGGCGGCTAATGAAAAACTGTTTTTT. This sequence joins TRBV11-2 and TRBJ1-4, with no clear D. This CDR3 is built from 15 residues. Trimming took off 1 base at V and 3 bases at J, with 9 bases between the two ends. The germline V gene has CDR1 SGHAT and CDR2 FQNNGV. Using reference TRBV11-2 and TRBJ1-4 for the parts outside the CDR3, the full variable domain is EAGVAQSPRYKIIEKRQSVAFWCNPISGHATLYWYQQILGQGPKLLIQFQNNGVVDDSQLPKDRFSAERLKGVDSTLKIQPAKLEDSAVYLCASSLARAANEKLFFGSGTQLSVL.

This clonotype has only a few counts. The chain has TRBV9 and TRBJ2-1; D remains ambiguous. Germline V gives CDR1 SGDLS, CDR2 YYNGEE. V lost 3 bases, J lost 3 bases, and 10 bases lay in between. This CDR3 is built from 14 residues. Here the CDR3 reads CASSASWGYNEQFF. CDR3 DNA: TGTGCCAGCAGCGCCTCTTGGGGCTACAATGAGCAGTTCTTC.

V and J are TRBV7-8 and TRBJ2-2; D is uncertain. The CDR3 is made up of 15 amino acids. CDR1 and CDR2 (germline): SGHVS, FQNEAQ. V lost 5 bases and J 5 bases, leaving 15 bases between the germline ends. In DNA, the CDR3 is TGTGCCAGCAGCCTCCGTGAGACTGGGACCGGGGAGCTGTTTTTT. This translates into CASSLRETGTGELFF.